The next 4 T cell receptor beta chains were all read from a single sample in a study of T-cell memory formation after mild COVID-19. In TCRdb, the 5' RACE reads were re-called with MiXCR into one record per CDR3 protein. Among 470,000 or so distinct CDR3 sequences listed, approximately 19% were seen once. Input material: PBMCs or a T cell subset sorted from them (not recorded which). Receptors originate from a man between 18 and 29 years old who had mild COVID-19 (a few samples of this study predate the infection). Cell type and time point are not known.

The V call is TRBV5-6, the J call TRBJ2-2; 8 nucleotides align to TRBD1. V was clipped by 5 bases and J by 6 bases; unmatched bases: 6. The CDR3 runs to 14 residues. Germline V gene sequence: CDR1 SGHDT, CDR2 YYEEEE. The CDR3 region is CASRSDRAAGELFF. The CDR3 bases are TGTGCCAGCAGATCGGACAGGGCGGCCGGGGAGCTGTTTTTT.

The rearrangement links TRBV5-5 to TRBJ2-3; D unclear. The CDR3 is 13 amino acids. Per the germline V gene, CDR1 is SGHKS and CDR2 is YYEKEE (reference sequence). V was pared by 5 bases and J by 2 bases, with 9 bases between. The CDR3 nucleotides are TGTGCCAGCAGAATGCCCTACACAGATACGCAGTATTTT. Protein sequence: CASRMPYTDTQYF.

This clonotype was detected a few times. This sequence joins TRBV7-9 and TRBJ1-6; D not certain. Between the trimmed V and J ends, which lost 5 bases and 5 bases, there was a span of 10 bases. This CDR3 has 14 amino acids. CDR1 is SEHNR and CDR2 is FQNEAQ in the germline V gene (reference sequence). The CDR3 coding sequence is TGTGCCAGCAGCGTGGGCGGTGATAATTCACCCCTCCACTTT. Protein sequence: CASSVGGDNSPLHF.

This chain connects TRBV7-9 to TRBJ2-7; possibly TRBD2 for D (7 bases). The length of the CDR3 is 12 residues. Germline-derived CDR1 and CDR2 are SEHNR and FQNEAQ (reference sequence). Between the trimmed V and J ends, which lost 4 bases and 6 bases, there was a span of 10 bases. As DNA, the CDR3 is TGTGCCAGCAGCTGGGGGGGCGGCGAGCAGTACTTC. Translated: CASSWGGGEQYF.